The 25 T cell receptor beta chains below all came from one sample that was sequenced in a study of T cells in Graves' hyperthyroidism and ophthalmopathy. The TCR beta CDR3 regions underwent amplification using RNA transcripts as the source. The HTBI primer set served for first-round RT-PCR of the TCR CDR3. TCRdb redid the calling of the multiplex PCR reads with MiXCR, one entry per CDR3 protein. The sample includes a few hundred thousand distinct CDR3 sequences, roughly 14% of them seen just once. Sequencing was carried out using blood. Every receptor here comes from a woman younger than 45 with Graves' hyperthyroidism.

The chain carries TRBV7-3 and TRBJ2-3; a possible D gene is TRBD2 (5 bases). Looked up from germline, CDR1 is SGHTA and CDR2 is FQGTGA. V was pared by 1 base and J by 6 bases, with 11 bases between. This CDR3 region has 14 residues. The CDR3 bases are TGTGCCAGCAGCTTAAGAGGGCCTCTGGATACGCAGTATTTT. Translating it yields CASSLRGPLDTQYF. The variable domain in full, completed from reference TRBV7-3 and TRBJ2-3, reads GAGVSQTPSNKVTEKGKYVELRCDPISGHTALYWYRQSLGQGPEFLIYFQGTGAADDSGLPNDRFFAVRPEGSVSTLKIQRTERGDSAVYLCASSLRGPLDTQYFGPGTRLTVL.

This clonotype has ten or more counts. The chain's CDR3 is CASSTFTEPPNEQFF. CDR3 coding DNA: TGTGCCAGCAGTACCTTCACGGAACCCCCCAATGAGCAGTTCTTC. This chain links TRBV12-3 or TRBV12-4 with TRBJ2-1; D uncertain. The CDR3 runs 15 residues. Deletions cut 5 bases from V and 6 bases from J, with 17 bases between.

A remark on this clonotype: A read error may be the cause here, since a much bigger clone is one base away. The rearrangement joins TRBV27 to TRBJ2-1; D gene ambiguous. This CDR3 spans 17 amino acids. CDR1 is MNHEY and CDR2 is SMNVEV in the germline V gene (reference sequence). Trimming cost V 2 bases and J 10 bases, with 24 bases left between them. In DNA, the CDR3 is TGTGCCAGCAGTTTACCGGAAGCAGCGCGAGTTGTTGGGGAGCAGTTCTTC. Translating it yields CASSLPEAARVVGEQFF.

This clonotype was seen a handful of times. The rearrangement links TRBV3-1 to TRBJ1-4; D gene ambiguous. Trimming removed 3 bases at V and 7 bases at J, with 3 bases between. Germline V gene sequence: CDR1 LGHDT, CDR2 YNNKEL (reference sequence). This CDR3 has 11 amino acids. This CDR3 reads CASSHSEKLFF. CDR3 sequence (DNA): TGTGCCAGCAGCCATTCTGAAAAACTGTTTTTT.

This clonotype occurred many times. This chain links TRBV2 with TRBJ2-1, with 14 bases aligning to TRBD2. The length of the CDR3 is 22 residues. Trimming cost V 6 bases and J 0 bases; bases outside gene matches: 19. Per germline, CDR1 SNHLY and CDR2 FYNNEI. The CDR3 coding sequence is TGTGCCAGCAGGGGTTCACAGGGACTCGCGGGACTAGCGGGAGACTCCTACAATGAGCAGTTCTTC. Protein sequence: CASRGSQGLAGLAGDSYNEQFF.

This clonotype was seen only a few times. This chain uses TRBV5-1 with TRBJ2-5; TRBD2 might be the D (5 bases). Looked up from germline, CDR1 is SGHRS and CDR2 is YFSETQ. V was cut by 1 base and J by 5 bases, with 15 bases left in between. The CDR3 is made up of 15 amino acids. CDR3 coding DNA: TGCGCCAGCAGCTTGAACAGAAAAAGGGAGGAGACCCAGTACTTC. It codes for CASSLNRKREETQYF.

The rearrangement links TRBV9 to TRBJ2-3; 11 bases agree with TRBD2. This CDR3 comprises 16 residues. Germline lookup yields CDR1 SGDLS and CDR2 YYNGEE. The V and J ends lost 0 bases and 11 bases, in that order; junction bases with no gene match: 11. This chain's CDR3 is CASSVGEALAGGGQYF. In DNA, the CDR3 is TGTGCCAGCAGCGTAGGCGAGGCCCTAGCGGGAGGTGGGCAGTATTTT.

This clonotype was observed a single time. The chain links TRBV28 to TRBJ2-5; either TRBD1 or TRBD2 may fit D (5 bases each). The CDR3 totals 15 residues. The germline CDR1 and CDR2 sequences are MDHEN and SYDVKM. V lost 5 bases to trimming and J lost 4 bases, with 17 bases between them. CDR3 DNA: TGTGCCAGCAGTCTTGGGGGAGCCCAGGGAGAGACCCAGTACTTC. Its translation is CASSLGGAQGETQYF.

This clonotype was observed at least ten times. V and J are TRBV6-1 and TRBJ1-2, with 7 bases lining up with TRBD1. Germline CDR1 MNHNS, CDR2 SASEGT. There are 14 residues in the CDR3. The ends lost 6 bases at V and 7 bases at J; junction bases unmatched: 11. CDR3 sequence: CASSQTGILGGYTF. Written as DNA, the CDR3 is TGTGCCAGCAGCCAGACAGGGATCTTGGGTGGCTACACCTTC.

This clonotype was picked up many times. The chain links TRBV7-9 to TRBJ1-1; TRBD1 agrees at 7 bases. The V and J ends lost 5 bases and 0 bases, in that order; junction bases with no gene match: 6. The CDR3 spans 15 residues. Germline V gene sequence: CDR1 SEHNR, CDR2 FQNEAQ (reference sequence). For the CDR3, the DNA is TGTGCCAGCAGCCATCGACAGGGACTGAACACTGAAGCTTTCTTT. It specifies CASSHRQGLNTEAFF.

This clonotype was seen at least ten times. CDR3 amino acids: CSVRLGTDTQYF. DNA of the CDR3: TGCAGCGTCCGACTGGGAACAGATACGCAGTATTTT. This rearrangement joins TRBV29-1 to TRBJ2-3, with D unclear. Germline V CDR1 and CDR2: SQVTM, ANQGSEA. With 6 bases removed from V and 3 bases from J, the gap between germline ends came to 10 bases. The CDR3 extends over 12 amino acids.

This clonotype showed up many times. V is TRBV4-1 and J is TRBJ2-3, with a weak D call TRBD1 (5 bases). This CDR3 is built from 12 residues. Germline CDR1 MGHRA, CDR2 YSYEKL. V was shortened by 4 bases and J by 8 bases, with 10 bases between the two germline ends. The CDR3: CASSRIGATQYF. CDR3 nucleotides: TGCGCCAGCAGCCGGATAGGGGCTACGCAGTATTTT.

The V call is TRBV20-1, the J call TRBJ2-2, with 14 bases matching TRBD2. J lost 4 bases, V lost 4 bases, and 8 bases had no gene match. CDR1 is DFQATT, CDR2 SNEGSKA, per germline (reference sequence). The CDR3 consists of 17 residues. The CDR3 coding sequence is TGCAGTGCTACCACCGGACTAGCGGGAGGTAGCACCGGGGAGCTGTTTTTT. The encoded protein is CSATTGLAGGSTGELFF.

V usage is TRBV3-1 and J usage is TRBJ2-7; 7 bases line up with TRBD1. The CDR3 covers 14 residues. The germline gives CDR1 LGHDT, CDR2 YNNKEL (reference sequence). V dropped 1 base and J dropped 5; count of bases not matched to a gene: 5. The CDR3 loop is CASSQVHRGDEQYF. DNA of the CDR3: TGTGCCAGCAGCCAAGTACACAGGGGCGACGAGCAGTACTTC.

Ten or more counts support this clonotype. The V gene is TRBV5-1, the J gene TRBJ2-7, with 8 bases lining up with TRBD2. The CDR3 covers 14 residues. Trimming at V came to 4 bases and at J to 3 bases, leaving 6 bases not matched to a gene. Germline CDR1 reads SGHRS; CDR2 reads YFSETQ. CDR3 bases: TGCGCCAGCAGCCCGGGACTAGGAGTCTACGAGCAGTACTTC. Residues: CASSPGLGVYEQYF.

This clonotype came up a few times. V is TRBV7-9 and J is TRBJ1-5; 7 nucleotides line up with TRBD1. The V segment lost 5 bases and the J segment 6 bases; nucleotides outside the gene matches: 4. CDR1 SEHNR and CDR2 FQNEAQ come from the germline V gene (reference sequence). CDR3 length equals 13 residues. CDR3 in DNA: TGTGCCAGCAGCCAGGGGGTCGGTCAGCCCCAGCATTTT. This sequence encodes CASSQGVGQPQHF.

This clonotype occurred many times. The V and J genes are TRBV10-3 and TRBJ1-1, with D possibly TRBD1 on 6 matching bases. Trimming cost V 3 bases and J 6 bases, with 14 bases left between them. The CDR3 length is 14 residues. The V gene's germline CDR1 is ENHRY and CDR2 SYGVKD. The CDR3 is CAISENRERSEAFF. The CDR3 nucleotides read TGTGCCATCAGTGAAAACAGGGAAAGGTCTGAAGCTTTCTTT.

This clonotype was detected ten times or more. The chain employs TRBV11-1 and TRBJ2-5, with D perhaps being TRBD1 or TRBD2 (5 bases each). Per the germline V gene, CDR1 is SGHAT and CDR2 is FQDESV (reference sequence). The germline V and J ends were trimmed by 4 bases and 2 bases, with 11 bases remaining between them. The length of the CDR3 is 14 residues. In DNA, the CDR3 is TGTGCCAGCAGCTCTGACAGACTACAAGAGACCCAGTACTTC. It is translated as CASSSDRLQETQYF.

This clonotype was counted at least ten times. This chain uses TRBV30 with TRBJ1-4; the D is unclear. CDR3 length: 14 amino acids. Germline V gene sequence: CDR1 GTSNPN, CDR2 SVGIG (reference sequence). V was shortened by 0 bases and J by 7 bases, with 12 bases between the two germline ends. The CDR3 reads CAWSVRGIGEKLFF. The CDR3 region has the DNA TGTGCCTGGAGTGTACGAGGAATCGGTGAAAAACTGTTTTTT.

With regard to this clonotype: The junction departs from the called germline gene at one end, perhaps through a read error. The V and J genes are TRBV28 and TRBJ1-4; tentative D call: TRBD1 (5 bases). CDR1 MDHEN and CDR2 SYDVKM come from the germline V gene. This CDR3 region has 14 residues. In DNA form, the CDR3 reads TGTGCAAGCACCCCGGGGGGGGTGAATGGAAAACTGTTTTTT. Its protein is CASTPGGVNGKLFF.

This clonotype was found many times. V and J are TRBV11-2 and TRBJ2-7, with D maybe TRBD2 (6 bases). Looked up from germline, CDR1 is SGHAT and CDR2 is FQNNGV. Trimming took 2 bases from V and 3 from J, leaving 20 bases between them. CDR3 length equals 17 residues. The CDR3 here is CASSLIGSGVSHYEQYF. The CDR3 bases are TGTGCCAGCAGCTTAATCGGTTCGGGAGTGTCCCACTACGAGCAGTACTTC.

The chain joins TRBV6-1 to TRBJ2-2; TRBD1 or TRBD2 may be the D gene (5 bases each). The germline V gene encodes CDR1 MNHNS and CDR2 SASEGT. V dropped 5 bases and J dropped 2 bases, with 12 bases sitting between them. This CDR3 contains 15 residues. The CDR3 DNA follows: TGTGCCAGCAGTCGCCGGGACGGAAACACCGGGGAGCTGTTTTTT. Residues: CASSRRDGNTGELFF.

In this sample, this clonotype turned up many times. The chain carries TRBV6-2 or TRBV6-3 and TRBJ1-1; no clear D. In germline, CDR1 is MNHEY, CDR2 SVGEGT. The V gene lost 2 bases and the J gene lost 2 bases, with 6 bases spanning the gap. The CDR3 runs to 13 residues. The CDR3 nucleotides are TGTGCCAGCAGTTACAGAGCAAACACTGAAGCTTTCTTT. Protein product: CASSYRANTEAFF.

This clonotype was found a few times. The chain couples TRBV9 to TRBJ2-3, with D perhaps matching TRBD1 or TRBD2 (5 bases each). The CDR3 covers 16 residues. The germline CDR1 and CDR2 sequences are SGDLS and YYNGEE. Trimming removed 4 bases at V and 2 bases at J, with 17 bases between. The chain's CDR3 is CASSPGRGEHTDTQYF. Here the CDR3 DNA reads TGTGCCAGCAGCCCCGGAAGGGGAGAGCACACAGATACGCAGTATTTT.

The rearrangement uses TRBV29-1 and TRBJ2-7; D perhaps matches TRBD1 (6 bases). Looked up from germline, CDR1 is SQVTM and CDR2 is ANQGSEA. Trimming took 7 bases from V and 1 from J, leaving 17 bases between them. CDR3 length: 14 residues. This CDR3 is CSATHGTQSYEQYF. The CDR3 DNA reads as TGCAGCGCAACGCACGGGACACAGTCCTACGAGCAGTACTTC.